The TCR beta chain under discussion was sequenced for a study of sequential checkpoint blockade in melanoma. About the study: Randomization was 1:1 between first-line nivolumab→ipilimumab and ipilimumab→nivolumab.

Germline CDR1 is LNHDA and CDR2 is SQIVND (reference sequence). This CDR3 is built from 15 residues. Between the trimmed V and J ends, which lost 5 bases and 7 bases, there was a span of 18 bases. The protocol was immunoSEQ multiplex PCR, while the TCRdb copy is restricted to in-frame clones and leaves out a portion. This table holds about 27,000 clones, approximately 75% found once. Treatment specified: randomized to nivolumab then ipilimumab (arm A) or the reverse (arm B). This rearrangement joins TRBV19 to TRBJ1-5; D is undetermined. This TCR was recovered from a human donor with melanoma. The sample in question was CD8+ T cells sorted from blood (inferred from file names), obtained from a patient given nivolumab and ipilimumab in sequence. Written as DNA, the CDR3 is TGTGCCAGTAGTCCCCGACCCGTAGCTTGGCAGCCCCAGCATTTT. Its protein is CASSPRPVAWQPQHF. Using reference TRBV19 and TRBJ1-5 for the parts outside the CDR3, the full variable domain is DGGITQSPKYLFRKEGQNVTLSCEQNLNHDAMYWYRQDPGQGLRLIYYSQIVNDFQKGDIAEGYSVSREKKESFPLTVTSAQKNPTAFYLCASSPRPVAWQPQHFGDGTRLSIL.